This T cell receptor beta chain comes out of a study of blood T cell repertoires in COVID-19. The germline CDR1 and CDR2 sequences are MNHNS and SASEGT. Trimming left V 3 bases short and J 2 bases short, with 10 bases between. The CDR3 contains 15 residues. Per the authors' pipeline: Reference gene primer amplification yielded estimated nucleated cell counts. Sequencing was performed with immunoSEQ multiplex PCR; in TCRdb, only in-frame clones are kept and a portion is missing. That table supplies the V and J calls and clone size; D and trimming were determined from the DNA. The sample contains 150,000 to 200,000 clones, roughly 87% of which appear only once.

The sequenced material came from PBMCs or T cells enriched from blood (not recorded which). This sequence joins TRBV6-1 and TRBJ2-2; D may be TRBD2 (6 bases). The sequence was obtained from a middle-aged man who had recovered from COVID-19. CDR3 nucleotide sequence: TGTGCCAGCAGTGAGGCGGGGCAAAACACCGGGGAGCTGTTTTTT. It translates to CASSEAGQNTGELFF.